This T cell receptor beta chain was identified during a study of T cells in Graves' hyperthyroidism and ophthalmopathy. Study in general: Blood was drawn when the patient was first diagnosed and still untreated.

With 2 bases removed from V and 2 bases from J, the gap between germline ends came to 7 bases. The CDR3 contains 13 residues. The germline V gene has CDR1 SGDLS and CDR2 YYNGEE. Researchers amplified the TCR beta CDR3 regions from RNA transcripts. Carried out on the TCR CDR3, a first-round RT-PCR used the HTBI primer set. One entry per CDR3 protein, called by TCRdb with MiXCR from the multiplex PCR reads. The table lists 250,000 or so distinct CDR3 sequences, around 15% of them singletons. Researchers barred patients who had uncontrolled infection, other autoimmune disease, pregnancy or lactation. The sample, blood from the first hyperthyroidism diagnosis, precedes any ophthalmopathy symptoms.

This sequence joins TRBV9 and TRBJ1-2, with unresolved D. Sequencing input: blood. The sequence was obtained from a woman in her fifties or sixties with Graves' hyperthyroidism that later progressed to Graves' ophthalmopathy. CDR3 sequence: CASSVAGNYGYTF. CDR3 DNA sequence: TGTGCCAGCAGCGTGGCGGGGAACTATGGCTACACCTTC.